The 9 T cell receptor beta chains below come from one sample, sequenced in a study of T cell responses to AZD1222 COVID-19 vaccine (dated by TCRdb to about 2021). The time point label, read with the paper, signifies: baseline before first vaccination. The library was produced with the immunoSEQ multiplex PCR assay. TCRdb stores this immuneACCESS table with in-frame sequences only. Part of the clones is absent; in the studies checked, under half of the shortfall reflects unresolved V genes, and no reason is known for the rest. The sample profile shows about 160,000 clones; around 87% of them were found once. Together, the top ten hold approximately 6.9% of the sample. Material: peripheral blood, obtained on day 0 of AZD1222 vaccination. These receptors all stem from an adult in good health.

This clone was counted a single time. V and J are TRBV6-2 or TRBV6-3 and TRBJ2-5; tentative D call: TRBD2 (5 bases). V lost 4 bases and J lost 3, with 12 bases in between. This CDR3 has 14 amino acids. Germline CDR1 and CDR2: MNHEY and SVGEGT. CDR3 DNA: TGTGCCAGCAGTTCTCAGCGGTACGAAGAGACCCAGTACTTC. Amino acid sequence: CASSSQRYEETQYF.

This chain's CDR3 is CASIGTGNSAEAFF. The CDR3 bases are TGTGCCAGCATTGGGACAGGAAACAGCGCTGAAGCTTTCTTT. The chain combines TRBV2 with TRBJ1-1, with 8 positions matching TRBD1. Trimming took 7 bases from V and 6 from J; bases not matched to a gene: 10. CDR3 size: 14 residues. The germline CDR1 and CDR2 sequences are SNHLY and FYNNEI.

The chain uses TRBV27 and TRBJ2-6, with a possible D match to TRBD1 (5 bases). CDR3 length equals 16 residues. From germline, CDR1 is MNHEY and CDR2 SMNVEV (reference sequence). V lost 6 bases and J lost 6, with 18 bases in between. The CDR3 DNA sequence: TGTGCCAGCAGCCGAGGTCCAGGGTATTCGGCCAACGTCCTGACTTTC. Its protein product is CASSRGPGYSANVLTF.

The chain couples TRBV2 to TRBJ2-1, with D uncertain. Trimming cost V 8 bases and J 3 bases, with 11 bases left between them. The CDR3 has 13 residues. Germline values: CDR1 SNHLY, CDR2 FYNNEI. CDR3 protein: CASRADDYNEQFF. CDR3 DNA: TGTGCCAGCCGGGCAGATGACTACAATGAGCAGTTCTTC.

The J gene is TRBJ2-2, the V gene TRBV2, with D possibly matching TRBD2 (5 bases). Looked up from germline, CDR1 is SNHLY and CDR2 is FYNNEI. V lost 7 bases, J lost 4 bases, and 13 bases lay in between. This CDR3 has 14 amino acids. The CDR3 region has the DNA TGTGCCAGCAACCTACTGACTACCACCGGGGAGCTGTTTTTT. As protein: CASNLLTTTGELFF.

V gene TRBV28 combines with J gene TRBJ1-2; D remains unclear. The germline V gene encodes CDR1 MDHEN and CDR2 SYDVKM. Trimming took 3 bases from V and 0 from J, leaving 8 bases between them. The CDR3 runs 14 residues. The CDR3 nucleotides read TGTGCCAGCAGTTTTGGGGTTGCTAACTATGGCTACACCTTC. Translation gives CASSFGVANYGYTF.

This sequence joins TRBV27 and TRBJ1-3; D uncertain. Looked up from germline, CDR1 is MNHEY and CDR2 is SMNVEV (reference sequence). The V end was cut by 3 bases, the J end by 4 bases, with 13 bases between. CDR3 size: 15 residues. Written as DNA, the CDR3 is TGTGCCAGCAGTTTGGTAGGAACCCCCGGAAACACCATATATTTT. Translation: CASSLVGTPGNTIYF.

This chain connects TRBV19 to TRBJ1-3; no clear D. Trimming removed 10 bases at V and 0 bases at J, with 16 bases between. From germline, CDR1 is LNHDA and CDR2 SQIVND (reference sequence). The CDR3 covers 15 residues. CDR3 amino acids: CAISPTVDSGNTIYF. As DNA, the CDR3 is TGTGCCATATCCCCTACAGTGGACTCTGGAAACACCATATATTTT.

V is TRBV9 and J is TRBJ2-1; D is possibly TRBD1 (5 bases). CDR1 is SGDLS, CDR2 YYNGEE, per germline. V was pared by 4 bases and J by 6 bases, with 14 bases between. The CDR3 is made up of 14 amino acids. The chain's CDR3 is CASSTGPSSNEQFF. CDR3 nucleotide sequence: TGTGCCAGCAGCACAGGCCCGTCTTCCAATGAGCAGTTCTTC. Supplemented by reference TRBV9 and TRBJ2-1, the full variable domain reads DSGVTQTPKHLITATGQRVTLRCSPRSGDLSVYWYQQSLDQGLQFLIQYYNGEERAKGNILERFSAQQFPDLHSELNLSSLELGDSALYFCASSTGPSSNEQFFGPGTRLTVL.